This TCR beta chain is from a study of identical twins. This clonotype was recorded a few times. TCRdb re-called the 5' RACE reads with MiXCR, one entry per CDR3 protein. This sample has hundreds of thousands of distinct CDR3 sequences, with around a tenth found just once. Germline CDR1 and CDR2: SEHNR and FQNEAQ (reference sequence). V shed 3 bases and J 2 bases; nucleotides not matched to a gene: 2. The CDR3 contains 14 residues. This TCR derives from a woman aged 18-29 years in good health. The sequencing sample was made of memory (CD45RO+) T cells sorted from blood. The V call is TRBV7-9, the J call TRBJ2-5; TRBD1 aligns across 8 bases. The CDR3 region has the DNA TGTGCCAGCAGCTTCTGGACAGGGCAAGAGACCCAGTACTTC. It encodes CASSFWTGQETQYF.